The 18 T cell receptor beta chains below all came from one sample that was sequenced in a study of T cells and copy number aberrations in small-cell lung cancer. The method was immunoSEQ multiplex PCR; TCRdb's version includes in-frame clones alone and lacks a portion of them. The sample yields around 2,500 clones, 65% to 90% seen once. The specimen sequenced was normal tissue next to the tumor. These receptors were taken from a woman aged 45-60 years with small cell lung cancer.

This chain connects TRBV16 to TRBJ1-2; no clear D gene. Looked up from germline, CDR1 is KGHSY and CDR2 is FQNENV. Deletions cut 0 bases from V and 4 bases from J, with 6 bases between. The length of the CDR3 is 13 residues. The CDR3 is CASSQSNTYGYTF. The CDR3 bases are TGTGCCAGCAGCCAATCGAACACCTATGGCTACACCTTC.

The rearrangement joins TRBV11-3 to TRBJ2-1; TRBD2 matches 10 bases. This CDR3 region has 15 residues. Germline V gene data show CDR1 as SGHNT and CDR2 as YENEEA. V shed 0 bases, J shed 4 bases, and the junction held 0 bases outside the gene matches. The CDR3 is CASSLETSGYNEQFF. CDR3 coding DNA: TGTGCCAGCAGCTTAGAGACTAGCGGGTACAATGAGCAGTTCTTC.

The rearrangement links TRBV7-2 to TRBJ1-6; no clear D gene. This CDR3 is 15 amino acids long. V was cut by 5 bases and J by 5 bases, with 13 bases left in between. CDR1 and CDR2 (germline): SGHTA, FQGNSA. The CDR3 DNA is TGTGCCAGCAGCCAGCTACGGGGTAATAATTCACCCCTCCACTTT. Translation gives CASSQLRGNNSPLHF.

The chain uses TRBV30 and TRBJ1-1; no definite D call. Germline assignment: CDR1 GTSNPN and CDR2 SVGIG (reference sequence). The length of the CDR3 is 12 residues. The V end lost 5 bases, the J end lost 1 base, and 8 bases lay between the germline ends. This CDR3 is CAWGFANTEAFF. CDR3 in DNA: TGTGCCTGGGGATTCGCGAACACTGAAGCTTTCTTT.

The CDR3 sequence: CAWRMGQGSEAFF. The DNA for the CDR3 is TGTGCCTGGAGGATGGGACAGGGGTCTGAAGCTTTCTTT. The rearrangement uses TRBV30 and TRBJ1-1, with 10 positions matching TRBD1. The CDR3 sequence is 13 residues long. V shed 3 bases and J 6 bases; nucleotides not matched to a gene: 4. Germline-derived CDR1 and CDR2 are GTSNPN and SVGIG (reference sequence).

CDR3 protein: CASSLDPGSGANVLTF. As DNA, the CDR3 is TGCGCCAGCAGCTTGGATCCCGGCTCTGGGGCCAACGTCCTGACTTTC. The rearrangement joins TRBV5-1 to TRBJ2-6; no firm D call. The V end lost 0 bases, the J end lost 0 bases, and 7 bases lay between the germline ends. Germline V gene sequence: CDR1 SGHRS, CDR2 YFSETQ. The CDR3 length is 16 residues.

V gene TRBV11-2 combines with J gene TRBJ2-5; D is possibly TRBD1 (5 bases). The DNA end favors TRBJ2-7, so the J call may be wrong. CDR3 length: 12 amino acids. Germline CDR1 reads SGHAT; CDR2 reads FQNNGV. The CDR3 nucleotides are TGTGCCAGCAGCAGACAGTCCTACGAGCAGTACTTC. The encoded protein is CASSRQSYEQYF.

Concerning this clone itself: The same CDR3 also results from other DNA sequences found in this sample. The chain employs TRBV6-6 and TRBJ1-2; no firm D call. CDR3 length: 15 amino acids. V was clipped by 6 bases and J by 2 bases, with 16 bases between them. The germline V gene has CDR1 MNHNY and CDR2 SVGAGI (reference sequence). The CDR3 loop is CASSPSGAVNYGYTF. The CDR3 DNA reads TGTGCCAGCAGCCCCTCAGGAGCAGTCAACTATGGCTACACCTTC.

The chain joins TRBV15 to TRBJ1-1; D remains ambiguous. Trimming shortened V by 9 bases and J by 5 bases, and 13 bases separated the two germline ends. The CDR3 consists of 12 residues. Germline CDR1 is LNHNV and CDR2 is YYDKDF (reference sequence). CDR3 sequence: CATESGRTEAFF. CDR3 in DNA: TGTGCCACTGAGAGCGGGAGGACTGAAGCTTTCTTT.

V and J are TRBV5-1 and TRBJ2-2; TRBD2 matches 7 bases. V gave up 0 bases and J gave up 5 bases; unmatched junction bases: 4. The length of the CDR3 is 15 residues. Germline V CDR1 and CDR2: SGHRS, YFSETQ. The CDR3 nucleotides are TGCGCCAGCAGCTTGGTTGCGGGAGAAACCGGGGAGCTGTTTTTT. Encoded protein: CASSLVAGETGELFF.

This sequence joins TRBV6-5 and TRBJ1-3; maybe TRBD1 (5 bases). V was trimmed by 9 bases and J by 0 bases, leaving 12 bases between them. Germline V lookup: CDR1 MNHEY, CDR2 SVGAGI. This CDR3 contains 14 residues. The CDR3 DNA reads TGTGCCAGTGCACAGGCCGCCTCTGGAAACACCATATATTTT. It specifies CASAQAASGNTIYF.

The V gene is TRBV4-1, the J gene TRBJ2-1, with 11 bases identical to TRBD2. Germline values: CDR1 MGHRA, CDR2 YSYEKL. CDR3 size: 15 residues. Trimming at V came to 5 bases and at J to 4 bases, leaving 4 bases not matched to a gene. DNA for the CDR3: TGCGCCAGCAGCTCACTAGCGGGAGAATACAATGAGCAGTTCTTC. It encodes CASSSLAGEYNEQFF.

The V and J genes are TRBV4-1 and TRBJ2-1; possible D gene TRBD2, 5 bases. Between the trimmed V and J ends, which lost 1 base and 9 bases, there was a span of 16 bases. The CDR3 is 15 residues long. Germline lookup yields CDR1 MGHRA and CDR2 YSYEKL. CDR3 DNA: TGCGCCAGCAGCCAAGTTACCCACCGGGAAAGTGAGCAGTTCTTC. It translates to CASSQVTHRESEQFF.

The chain combines TRBV19 with TRBJ2-7; maybe TRBD1 (6 bases). The CDR3 length is 13 residues. Germline-derived CDR1 and CDR2 are LNHDA and SQIVND (reference sequence). Trimming left V 5 bases short and J 5 bases short, with 13 bases between. CDR3 coding DNA: TGTGCCAGTAGTTCCACAGGGTTAAACGAGCAGTACTTC. Amino acids: CASSSTGLNEQYF. Looking up the rest from reference TRBV19 and TRBJ2-7 gives the full variable domain: DGGITQSPKYLFRKEGQNVTLSCEQNLNHDAMYWYRQDPGQGLRLIYYSQIVNDFQKGDIAEGYSVSREKKESFPLTVTSAQKNPTAFYLCASSSTGLNEQYFGPGTRLTVT.

The chain joins TRBV9 to TRBJ2-2, with no clear D. Germline assignment: CDR1 SGDLS and CDR2 YYNGEE. With 0 bases removed from V and 9 bases from J, the gap between germline ends came to 9 bases. The CDR3 runs to 13 residues. The CDR3 region is CASSVGQYRELFF. CDR3 sequence (DNA): TGTGCCAGCAGCGTAGGTCAGTACCGGGAGCTGTTTTTT. Drawing the rest from reference TRBV9 and TRBJ2-2, the complete variable domain is DSGVTQTPKHLITATGQRVTLRCSPRSGDLSVYWYQQSLDQGLQFLIQYYNGEERAKGNILERFSAQQFPDLHSELNLSSLELGDSALYFCASSVGQYRELFFGEGSRLTVL.

The chain recombines TRBV4-2 with TRBJ2-6; tentative D call: TRBD1 (5 bases). The V end was cut by 3 bases, the J end by 0 bases, with 9 bases between. This CDR3 is built from 16 residues. Germline CDR1 reads LGHNA; CDR2 reads YNFKEQ. The CDR3 DNA reads TGTGCCAGCAGCCAGGCCGACAGCTCTGGGGCCAACGTCCTGACTTTC. Protein sequence: CASSQADSSGANVLTF.

The gene calls are TRBV6-1 and TRBJ2-7; 8 bases are shared with TRBD1. CDR1 MNHNS and CDR2 SASEGT come from the germline V gene. The J segment lost 0 bases and the V segment lost 4 bases, leaving 5 bases of the junction unmatched. This CDR3 comprises 15 residues. The DNA of the CDR3 is TGTGCCAGCAGTGCGGGACAGGCGAGCTCCTACGAGCAGTACTTC. This sequence encodes CASSAGQASSYEQYF.

This chain uses TRBV28 with TRBJ1-1; maybe TRBD1 (5 bases). The length of the CDR3 is 14 residues. The ends were cut back, 6 bases at V and 4 bases at J, with 15 bases in the middle. Germline V lookup: CDR1 MDHEN, CDR2 SYDVKM. In nucleotides, the CDR3 is TGTGCCAGCAGCAGGGCCAGGGTGAGCACTGAAGCTTTCTTT. Amino acids: CASSRARVSTEAFF. Drawing the rest from reference TRBV28 and TRBJ1-1, the complete variable domain is DVKVTQSSRYLVKRTGEKVFLECVQDMDHENMFWYRQDPGLGLRLIYFSYDVKMKEKGDIPEGYSVSREKKERFSLILESASTNQTSMYLCASSRARVSTEAFFGQGTRLTVV.